This is a list of T cell receptor beta chains from one sample in a study of T cell responses to AZD1222 COVID-19 vaccine. The protocol was immunoSEQ multiplex PCR, while the TCRdb copy is restricted to in-frame clones and leaves out a portion. The sample has roughly 140,000 clones, approximately 89% seen once. The material was peripheral blood, obtained on day 0 of MenACWY control vaccination. The receptors were gathered from an adult in good health. CDR3s include the opening cysteine and the closing phenylalanine or tryptophan. D genes are given only for firm matches. Expanded clones are given a class, and other clones once, few, many or no size at all.

abundance: .
d_gene: .
j_gene: TRBJ1-4
v_gene: TRBV30
CDR3aa: CAWEGEKLFF
CDR3nt: TGTGCCTGGGAAGGCGAAAAACTGTTTTTT

abundance: .
d_gene: .
j_gene: TRBJ1-3
v_gene: TRBV7-9
CDR3aa: CASSTGGAGNTIYF
CDR3nt: TGTGCCAGCAGCACCGGGGGGGCTGGAAACACCATATATTTT

abundance: .
d_gene: .
j_gene: TRBJ2-2
v_gene: TRBV4-3
CDR3aa: CASSQDALNTGELFF
CDR3nt: TGCGCCAGCAGCCAAGATGCCCTGAACACCGGGGAGCTGTTTTTT

abundance: few
d_gene: .
j_gene: TRBJ1-2
v_gene: TRBV6-6
CDR3aa: CASSYWRGNYGYTF
CDR3nt: TGTGCCAGCAGTTACTGGAGGGGGAACTATGGCTACACCTTC

abundance: .
d_gene: .
j_gene: TRBJ2-5
v_gene: TRBV24-1
CDR3aa: CATSDVRVRETQYF
CDR3nt: TGTGCCACCAGTGACGTGCGGGTAAGGGAGACCCAGTACTTC

abundance: .
d_gene: TRBD2
j_gene: TRBJ2-7
v_gene: TRBV6-2/TRBV6-3
CDR3aa: CASSYSLSSGSYEQYF
CDR3nt: TGTGCCAGCAGTTACTCCCTTTCTAGCGGTTCCTACGAGCAGTACTTC

abundance: .
d_gene: TRBD1
j_gene: TRBJ2-1
v_gene: TRBV7-3
CDR3aa: CASSLGQNNEQFF
CDR3nt: TGTGCCAGCAGCCTGGGACAGAACAATGAGCAGTTCTTC

abundance: .
d_gene: .
j_gene: TRBJ2-7
v_gene: TRBV13
CDR3aa: CASSWSGFYEQYF
CDR3nt: TGTGCCAGCAGCTGGTCAGGATTCTACGAGCAGTACTTC

abundance: .
d_gene: .
j_gene: TRBJ2-1
v_gene: TRBV24-1
CDR3aa: CATSGSSYNEQFF
CDR3nt: TGTGCCACCAGTGGCAGCTCCTACAATGAGCAGTTCTTC

abundance: .
d_gene: .
j_gene: TRBJ1-5
v_gene: TRBV19
CDR3aa: CASSIKAAHRDQPQHF
CDR3nt: TGTGCCAGTAGTATAAAGGCAGCCCATCGAGATCAGCCCCAGCATTTT

abundance: .
d_gene: .
j_gene: TRBJ2-5
v_gene: TRBV7-2
CDR3aa: CASSLGQSHTQYF
CDR3nt: TGTGCCAGCAGCTTAGGGCAGTCCCACACCCAGTACTTC

abundance: few
d_gene: .
j_gene: TRBJ1-2
v_gene: TRBV6-2/TRBV6-3
CDR3aa: CASSHVPNYGYTF
CDR3nt: TGTGCCAGCAGCCACGTCCCTAACTATGGCTACACCTTC

abundance: once
d_gene: TRBD1
j_gene: TRBJ1-2
v_gene: TRBV28
CDR3aa: CASSLSGTGAYGYTF
CDR3nt: TGTGCCAGCAGTTTATCGGGGACAGGGGCGTATGGCTACACCTTC

abundance: .
d_gene: TRBD2
j_gene: TRBJ2-3
v_gene: TRBV15
CDR3aa: CARGGTQYF
CDR3nt: TGTGCCCGGGGGGGTACGCAGTATTTT

abundance: few
d_gene: .
j_gene: TRBJ2-3
v_gene: TRBV7-2
CDR3aa: CASSSSGTDYTDTQYF
CDR3nt: TGTGCCAGCAGCTCCTCCGGGACTGATTACACAGATACGCAGTATTTT

abundance: .
d_gene: .
j_gene: TRBJ2-3
v_gene: TRBV6-5
CDR3aa: CASSRLAFTTDTQYF
CDR3nt: TGTGCCAGCAGTAGGCTAGCTTTCACGACAGATACGCAGTATTTT

abundance: .
d_gene: .
j_gene: TRBJ2-1
v_gene: TRBV19
CDR3aa: CASSMGRNYNEQFF
CDR3nt: TGTGCCAGTAGTATGGGCAGGAACTACAATGAGCAGTTCTTC

abundance: .
d_gene: TRBD1
j_gene: TRBJ1-1
v_gene: TRBV19
CDR3aa: CALYTGTDEVFF
CDR3nt: TGTGCCTTGTACACCGGGACAGATGAAGTTTTCTTT

abundance: few
d_gene: TRBD1
j_gene: TRBJ1-2
v_gene: TRBV7-2
CDR3aa: CASSPGQGTSYGYTF
CDR3nt: TGTGCCAGCAGCCCCGGACAGGGGACTAGCTATGGCTACACCTTC

abundance: .
d_gene: .
j_gene: TRBJ2-3
v_gene: TRBV19
CDR3aa: CASSPGSTDTQYF
CDR3nt: TGTGCCAGTAGTCCGGGGAGCACAGATACGCAGTATTTT

abundance: .
d_gene: TRBD1
j_gene: TRBJ1-5
v_gene: TRBV28
CDR3aa: CASSLGPIQGAQPQHF
CDR3nt: TGTGCCAGCAGTCTGGGCCCAATACAGGGGGCTCAGCCCCAGCATTTT

abundance: .
d_gene: .
j_gene: TRBJ2-5
v_gene: TRBV19
CDR3aa: CASSIDTFRGPTSIQETQYF
CDR3nt: TGTGCCAGTAGTATAGATACGTTTCGAGGGCCCACATCCATACAAGAGACCCAGTACTTC

abundance: .
d_gene: .
j_gene: TRBJ1-1
v_gene: TRBV5-1
CDR3aa: CASSPSRSTEAFF
CDR3nt: TGCGCCAGCAGCCCCTCGAGGTCCACTGAAGCTTTCTTT

abundance: .
d_gene: .
j_gene: TRBJ1-2
v_gene: TRBV7-9
CDR3aa: CASSLEQGSGYTF
CDR3nt: TGTGCCAGCAGCTTAGAGCAGGGGAGTGGCTACACCTTC

abundance: .
d_gene: .
j_gene: TRBJ2-5
v_gene: TRBV29-1
CDR3aa: CSVVFTGKETQYF
CDR3nt: TGCAGCGTTGTATTTACAGGGAAAGAGACCCAGTACTTC

abundance: .
d_gene: .
j_gene: TRBJ2-5
v_gene: TRBV12-2
CDR3aa: CASRPADRQETQYF
CDR3nt: TGTGCAAGTCGCCCGGCGGACAGGCAAGAGACCCAGTACTTC

abundance: few
d_gene: .
j_gene: TRBJ2-7
v_gene: TRBV7-2
CDR3aa: CASSLQGSSYEQYF
CDR3nt: TGTGCCAGCAGCTTACAGGGGAGCTCCTACGAGCAGTACTTC

abundance: .
d_gene: TRBD2
j_gene: TRBJ2-3
v_gene: TRBV4-2
CDR3aa: CASRTGLAGPTDTQYF
CDR3nt: TGTGCCAGCAGAACCGGACTAGCGGGCCCCACAGATACGCAGTATTTT

abundance: once
d_gene: .
j_gene: TRBJ2-7
v_gene: TRBV6-2/TRBV6-3
CDR3aa: CASSYSLEQYF
CDR3nt: TGTGCCAGCAGTTATTCTCTCGAGCAGTACTTC

abundance: .
d_gene: .
j_gene: TRBJ2-5
v_gene: TRBV7-2
CDR3aa: CASSLPGRMKETQYF
CDR3nt: TGTGCCAGCAGCTTGCCGGGACGGATGAAAGAGACCCAGTACTTC

abundance: .
d_gene: .
j_gene: TRBJ2-3
v_gene: TRBV6-5
CDR3aa: CASISGTNSDTQYF
CDR3nt: TGTGCCAGCATTTCGGGAACCAATTCAGATACGCAGTATTTT

abundance: .
d_gene: TRBD1
j_gene: TRBJ1-1
v_gene: TRBV28
CDR3aa: CASWDRSTEAFF
CDR3nt: TGTGCCAGTTGGGACAGAAGCACTGAAGCTTTCTTT

abundance: .
d_gene: .
j_gene: TRBJ1-1
v_gene: TRBV14
CDR3aa: CASSQGPGRHEAFF
CDR3nt: TGTGCCAGCAGCCAGGGACCTGGGAGGCATGAAGCTTTCTTT

abundance: .
d_gene: TRBD1
j_gene: TRBJ1-2
v_gene: TRBV5-6
CDR3aa: CASSSQDRGGYGYTF
CDR3nt: TGTGCCAGCAGCTCACAGGACAGGGGAGGCTATGGCTACACCTTC

abundance: .
d_gene: .
j_gene: TRBJ2-6
v_gene: TRBV19
CDR3aa: CASSLQGTKQSGANVLTF
CDR3nt: TGTGCCAGTAGTCTACAGGGTACCAAGCAGAGTGGGGCCAACGTCCTGACTTTC

abundance: .
d_gene: .
j_gene: TRBJ2-3
v_gene: TRBV7-3
CDR3aa: CASSAQGSTDTQYF
CDR3nt: TGTGCCAGCAGCGCCCAGGGTAGCACAGATACGCAGTATTTT

abundance: .
d_gene: .
j_gene: TRBJ2-3
v_gene: TRBV21-1
CDR3aa: CASSISDGYEDTQYF
CDR3nt: TGTGCCAGCAGCATTAGCGATGGATACGAAGATACGCAGTATTTT

abundance: once
d_gene: .
j_gene: TRBJ1-2
v_gene: TRBV14
CDR3aa: CASSLRVGPNYGYTF
CDR3nt: TGTGCCAGCAGCCTCAGGGTGGGACCTAACTATGGCTACACCTTC

abundance: .
d_gene: .
j_gene: TRBJ2-2
v_gene: TRBV6-5
CDR3aa: CASKYDTSNTGELFF
CDR3nt: TGTGCCAGCAAATACGACACATCGAACACCGGGGAGCTGTTTTTT

abundance: .
d_gene: .
j_gene: TRBJ2-1
v_gene: TRBV20-1
CDR3aa: CSALGGPVF
CDR3nt: TGCAGTGCTCTGGGGGGGCCGGTCTTC

abundance: .
d_gene: TRBD1
j_gene: TRBJ2-7
v_gene: TRBV4-1
CDR3aa: CASSPRTGGTYEQYF
CDR3nt: TGCGCCAGCAGCCCGAGGACAGGGGGCACCTACGAGCAGTACTTC

abundance: .
d_gene: TRBD1
j_gene: TRBJ1-1
v_gene: TRBV30
CDR3aa: CAWGQVLNTEAFF
CDR3nt: TGTGCCTGGGGACAGGTCTTGAACACTGAAGCTTTCTTT

abundance: .
d_gene: TRBD1
j_gene: TRBJ1-2
v_gene: TRBV5-6
CDR3aa: CASSLEGGNGYTF
CDR3nt: TGTGCCAGCAGCTTGGAAGGGGGCAATGGCTACACCTTC

abundance: .
d_gene: .
j_gene: TRBJ1-1
v_gene: TRBV25-1
CDR3aa: CASSEDYSTEAFF
CDR3nt: TGTGCCAGCAGTGAAGATTACAGCACTGAAGCTTTCTTT

abundance: .
d_gene: .
j_gene: TRBJ1-6
v_gene: TRBV7-2
CDR3aa: CASSFGGGGPPLHF
CDR3nt: TGTGCCAGCAGCTTCGGGGGTGGAGGGCCACCCCTCCACTTT

abundance: .
d_gene: .
j_gene: TRBJ1-6
v_gene: TRBV19
CDR3aa: CASSIDGRANSPLHF
CDR3nt: TGTGCCAGTAGTATTGATGGACGGGCCAATTCACCCCTCCACTTT

abundance: .
d_gene: TRBD1
j_gene: TRBJ1-4
v_gene: TRBV5-4
CDR3aa: CASSPGQVDEKLFF
CDR3nt: TGTGCCAGCAGCCCGGGACAGGTGGACGAAAAACTGTTTTTT

abundance: .
d_gene: TRBD1
j_gene: TRBJ1-6
v_gene: TRBV5-8
CDR3aa: CASSLQGADSPLHF
CDR3nt: TGTGCCAGCAGCTTGCAGGGGGCGGATTCACCCCTCCACTTT

abundance: .
d_gene: .
j_gene: TRBJ1-2
v_gene: TRBV7-2
CDR3aa: CASSHLFGYTF
CDR3nt: TGTGCCAGCAGCCACCTTTTTGGCTACACCTTC

abundance: .
d_gene: .
j_gene: TRBJ1-6
v_gene: TRBV27
CDR3aa: CASSTVNSPLHF
CDR3nt: TGTGCCAGCAGTACAGTTAATTCACCCCTCCACTTT

abundance: .
d_gene: .
j_gene: TRBJ1-4
v_gene: TRBV7-8
CDR3aa: CASNGAGPNEKLFF
CDR3nt: TGTGCCAGCAACGGGGCAGGGCCGAATGAAAAACTGTTTTTT

abundance: .
d_gene: TRBD1
j_gene: TRBJ1-6
v_gene: TRBV5-6
CDR3aa: CASSRTGGNSPLHF
CDR3nt: TGTGCCAGCAGTCGGACAGGGGGTAATTCACCCCTCCACTTT

abundance: .
d_gene: .
j_gene: TRBJ1-2
v_gene: TRBV28
CDR3aa: CASSLGDQESGYTF
CDR3nt: TGTGCCAGCAGTTTGGGAGATCAGGAAAGCGGCTACACCTTC

abundance: .
d_gene: .
j_gene: TRBJ2-7
v_gene: TRBV6-1
CDR3aa: CASSEIGRAYEQYF
CDR3nt: TGTGCCAGCAGTGAAATTGGCAGGGCCTACGAGCAGTACTTC

abundance: .
d_gene: TRBD1
j_gene: TRBJ1-2
v_gene: TRBV6-4
CDR3aa: CASRQQGIGGYTF
CDR3nt: TGTGCCAGCAGACAACAGGGGATAGGCGGCTACACCTTC

abundance: .
d_gene: .
j_gene: TRBJ1-1
v_gene: TRBV27
CDR3aa: CASSWTPVEPTEAFF
CDR3nt: TGTGCCAGCAGTTGGACGCCCGTCGAGCCCACTGAAGCTTTCTTT

abundance: .
d_gene: TRBD1
j_gene: TRBJ2-2
v_gene: TRBV7-8
CDR3aa: CASSLQGVFTGELFF
CDR3nt: TGTGCCAGCAGCTTACAGGGGGTTTTCACCGGGGAGCTGTTTTTT

abundance: .
d_gene: TRBD1
j_gene: TRBJ1-2
v_gene: TRBV9
CDR3aa: CASSVSGTGAYGYTF
CDR3nt: TGTGCCAGCAGCGTCTCCGGGACAGGGGCTTATGGCTACACCTTC